The next 9 T cell receptor beta chains were all read from a single sample in a study of CD8+ T cells in alopecia areata. Described treatment: oral pan-JAK inhibitor, 5-10 mg twice daily. Once RNA had been extracted, it was reverse transcribed into cDNA to act as the sequencing template. TCRdb's table, derived via immunoSEQ multiplex PCR, lists solely in-frame clones and lacks some. The sample has more than 85,000 clones; 60% to 75% are singletons. The material was CD8+ T cells sorted from blood, obtained at week 4, from a patient treated with tofacitinib. The source is a human donor with alopecia areata.

This clone was recorded a few times. The J gene is TRBJ2-1, the V gene TRBV7-3, with D perhaps matching TRBD2 (6 bases). V dropped 5 bases and J dropped 10 bases, with 12 bases sitting between them. Germline V gene sequence: CDR1 SGHTA, CDR2 FQGTGA. This CDR3 contains 12 residues. CDR3 nucleotides: TGTGCCAGCAGCCCTGTTGGGGGGGAGCAGTTCTTC. The encoded protein is CASSPVGGEQFF.

This rearrangement joins TRBV2 to TRBJ2-7; 14 nucleotides align to TRBD2. Germline lookup yields CDR1 SNHLY and CDR2 FYNNEI. The CDR3 length is 16 residues. After removal of 4 bases from V and 5 bases from J, the junction contained 7 bases not matched to a gene. The CDR3 bases are TGTGCCAGCAGTGCAGGGACTAGCGGGAGCCTCAACGAGCAGTACTTC. Its translation: CASSAGTSGSLNEQYF.

The chain links TRBV7-9 to TRBJ2-3, with 11 bases identical to TRBD2. J gave up 3 bases and V 5 bases, and 7 bases lay outside the gene matches. The CDR3 has 16 residues. Per germline, CDR1 SEHNR and CDR2 FQNEAQ (reference sequence). This CDR3 reads CASSLLAGGVTDTQYF. CDR3 DNA: TGTGCCAGCAGCCTTCTAGCGGGGGGAGTGACAGATACGCAGTATTTT. The whole variable domain, remainder taken from reference TRBV7-9 and TRBJ2-3, is DTGVSQNPRHKITKRGQNVTFRCDPISEHNRLYWYRQTLGQGPEFLTYFQNEAQLEKSRLLSDRFSAERPKGSFSTLEIQRTEQGDSAMYLCASSLLAGGVTDTQYFGPGTRLTVL.

The rearrangement links TRBV10-3 to TRBJ1-1, with unresolved D. Looked up from germline, CDR1 is ENHRY and CDR2 is SYGVKD. CDR3 length equals 14 residues. V was clipped by 6 bases and J by 4 bases, with 15 bases between them. The CDR3 loop is CAIRHFGPSTEAFF. In nucleotides, the CDR3 is TGTGCCATCAGACACTTCGGGCCGAGCACTGAAGCTTTCTTT.

This chain uses TRBV27 with TRBJ2-2, with TRBD1 matching over 9 bases. The CDR3 spans 15 residues. Germline-derived CDR1 and CDR2 are MNHEY and SMNVEV (reference sequence). Trimming removed 2 bases from V and 5 bases from J; junction bases left unmatched: 3. The CDR3 loop is CASSLGTGWTGELFF. In DNA form, the CDR3 reads TGTGCCAGCAGTTTAGGGACAGGGTGGACCGGGGAGCTGTTTTTT.

This rearrangement joins TRBV5-4 to TRBJ2-7; 8 bases are a match to TRBD2. Germline assignment: CDR1 SGHNT and CDR2 YYREEE (reference sequence). J lost 5 bases, V lost 6 bases, and 7 bases had no gene match. The CDR3 extends over 13 amino acids. CDR3 sequence reads: CASTAGGINEQYF. In DNA form, the CDR3 reads TGTGCCAGCACGGCGGGAGGAATCAACGAGCAGTACTTC.

This chain uses TRBV11-2 with TRBJ2-7, with 9 bases aligning to TRBD2. The CDR3 length is 15 residues. Germline CDR1 reads SGHAT; CDR2 reads FQNNGV. V shed 1 base, J shed 7 bases, and the junction held 8 bases outside the gene matches. The CDR3 bases are TGTGCCAGCAGCTTAGTAGCGGGAGAATTCGGAGAGCAGTACTTC. Residues: CASSLVAGEFGEQYF.

This clone occurred a few times. V usage is TRBV19 and J usage is TRBJ1-5; possible D gene TRBD1, 5 bases. This CDR3 is 15 amino acids long. The V end lost 7 bases, the J end lost 8 bases, and 21 bases lay between the germline ends. CDR1 LNHDA and CDR2 SQIVND come from the germline V gene (reference sequence). CDR3 nucleotides: TGTGCCAGTACCCCTCGGCAGGGTCCGAGGGAGCCCCAGCATTTT. It encodes CASTPRQGPREPQHF. The whole variable domain, filled in from reference TRBV19 and TRBJ1-5, reads DGGITQSPKYLFRKEGQNVTLSCEQNLNHDAMYWYRQDPGQGLRLIYYSQIVNDFQKGDIAEGYSVSREKKESFPLTVTSAQKNPTAFYLCASTPRQGPREPQHFGDGTRLSIL.

The sample holds a few counts of this clone. CDR3 sequence: CASSSGTGFHEQYF. CDR3 DNA: TGTGCCAGCAGTTCCGGGACAGGGTTCCACGAGCAGTACTTC. The chain carries TRBV27 and TRBJ2-7; TRBD1 matches at 9 bases. The CDR3 length is 14 residues. The V and J ends lost 4 bases and 5 bases, in that order; junction bases with no gene match: 6. Germline CDR1 MNHEY, CDR2 SMNVEV (reference sequence).